This TCR beta chain was documented in a study of blood T cell repertoires in COVID-19. Study-level information: Samples of COVID-19 (acute and convalescent) were obtained from the United States, Italy and Spain.

The CDR3 has 13 amino acids. Germline V gene sequence: CDR1 LGHNA, CDR2 YSLEER. Trimming took 2 bases from V and 7 from J, leaving 6 bases between them. In the original processing: Cell counts per sample came from amplifying reference gene primers. Generated by immunoSEQ multiplex PCR, the TCRdb table keeps only in-frame clones and is missing some. V and J calls and clone size are as listed in that table; D and trimming were resolved from the DNA. Of about 140,000 clones listed, 65% to 80% are singletons. The gene calls are TRBV4-3 and TRBJ1-6; D is ambiguous. The sample was peripheral blood. This receptor was obtained from a man between 60 and 75 years old with acute or convalescent COVID-19. DNA for the CDR3: TGCGCCAGCAGCCAAATCATGAATTCACCCCTCCACTTT. This codes for CASSQIMNSPLHF.